This T cell receptor beta chain derives from a study of shared clonotypes between healthy human individuals. Regarding the study as a whole: A limitation of the genetic and exposure-history diversity represented arose from few donors. Some clonotypes were shared by all four sorted-subset donors, while others were not shared. The non-shared ones had lower generation probabilities than the shared ones.

Libraries were prepared by immunoSEQ multiplex PCR; TCRdb keeps only in-frame clonotypes and omits some of them. The sample yields approximately 2,300,000 clones, under 95% seen once. Per the germline V gene, CDR1 is MDHEN and CDR2 is SYDVKM. CDR3 size: 15 residues. Trimming stripped 7 bases from V and 4 bases from J, with 20 bases between. With regard to this clone: Its antigen is still unknown.

The chain is built from TRBV28 and TRBJ2-7; the D gene could be TRBD1 or TRBD2 (5 bases each). Sequencing was done on a sample of naive CD4+ T cells from PBMCs. The subset denotes: CD45RA+ positively selected. The source is a young man in good health. Some clones in this sample may be carry-over from other donors' samples. The CDR3 here is CASNSERGGVYEQYF. The CDR3 bases are TGTGCCAGCAACTCCGAGAGGGGTGGTGTGTACGAGCAGTACTTC.